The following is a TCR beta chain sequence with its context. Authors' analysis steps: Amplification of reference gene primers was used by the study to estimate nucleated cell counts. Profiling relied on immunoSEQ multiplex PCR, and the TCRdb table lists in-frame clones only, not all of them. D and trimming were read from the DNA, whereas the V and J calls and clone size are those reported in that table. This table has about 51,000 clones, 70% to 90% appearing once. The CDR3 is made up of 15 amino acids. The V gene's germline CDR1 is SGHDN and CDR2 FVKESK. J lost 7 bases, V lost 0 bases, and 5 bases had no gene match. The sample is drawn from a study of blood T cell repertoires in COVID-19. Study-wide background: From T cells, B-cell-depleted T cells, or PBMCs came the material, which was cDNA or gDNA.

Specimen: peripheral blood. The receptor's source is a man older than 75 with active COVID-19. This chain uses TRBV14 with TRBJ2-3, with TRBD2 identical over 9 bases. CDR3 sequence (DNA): TGTGCCAGCAGCCAAGATAGTACTAGCGGGCATACGCAGTATTTT. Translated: CASSQDSTSGHTQYF.